Listed here is a single TCR beta chain. Clinical history reported by participants formed the basis on which cohorts were assigned. The data are from a study of blood T cell repertoires in COVID-19. Source study methods: Quantification of nucleated cells was approximated via reference gene primer amplification. TCRdb's table, derived via immunoSEQ multiplex PCR, lists solely in-frame clones and lacks some. The V and J calls and clone size were taken over from that table, and D and trimming were inferred from the DNA. The sample has some 170,000 clones, around 84% seen once. The CDR3 is made up of 15 amino acids. Germline V gene data show CDR1 as KGHSH and CDR2 as LQKENI. The germline V and J ends were trimmed by 1 base and 3 bases, with 9 bases remaining between them.

The material sequenced was PBMCs or T cells enriched from blood (not recorded which). The TCR was taken from a man over 45 who had recovered from COVID-19. The chain is built from TRBV18 and TRBJ2-2; D possibly corresponds to TRBD1 (5 bases). The CDR3 DNA follows: TGTGCCAGCTCACCACGGACGACAGACACCGGGGAGCTGTTTTTT. Protein sequence: CASSPRTTDTGELFF.